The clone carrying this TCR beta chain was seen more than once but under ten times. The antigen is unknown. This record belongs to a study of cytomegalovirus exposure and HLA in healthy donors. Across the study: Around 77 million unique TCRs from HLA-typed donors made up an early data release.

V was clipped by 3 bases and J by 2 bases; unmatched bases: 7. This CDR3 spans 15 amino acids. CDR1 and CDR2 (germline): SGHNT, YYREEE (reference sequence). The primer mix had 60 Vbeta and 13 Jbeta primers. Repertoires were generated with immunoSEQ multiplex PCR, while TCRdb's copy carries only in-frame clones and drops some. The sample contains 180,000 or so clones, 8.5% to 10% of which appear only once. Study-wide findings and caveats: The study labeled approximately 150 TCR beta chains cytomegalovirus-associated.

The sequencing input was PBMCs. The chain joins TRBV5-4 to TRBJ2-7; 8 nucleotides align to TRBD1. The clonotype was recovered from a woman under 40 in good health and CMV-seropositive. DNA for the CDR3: TGTGCCAGCAGCTCATACCAACAGGGGGCCTACGAGCAGTACTTC. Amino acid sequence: CASSSYQQGAYEQYF.